These 17 T cell receptor beta chains were sequenced from one sample in a study of blood T cell repertoires in COVID-19. This table comes from immunoSEQ multiplex PCR, and its TCRdb copy is limited to in-frame clones, with some not included. The sample carries some 240,000 clones, approximately 90% recorded once. Sample: peripheral blood. The receptors were gathered from a man aged 55 to 70 with COVID-19, enrolled during active disease.

CDR3 amino acids: CASSPGANTEAFF. The CDR3 nucleotides are TGTGCCAGCTCACCAGGGGCGAACACTGAAGCTTTCTTT. The rearrangement joins TRBV18 to TRBJ1-1; maybe TRBD1 (5 bases). The V gene's germline CDR1 is KGHSH and CDR2 LQKENI. The CDR3 has 13 amino acids. With 2 bases removed from V and 1 base from J, the gap between germline ends came to 5 bases.

The chain uses TRBV27 and TRBJ1-4; TRBD1 matches at 7 bases. The V gene's germline CDR1 is MNHEY and CDR2 SMNVEV (reference sequence). This CDR3 has 15 residues. V dropped 6 bases and J dropped 7; count of bases not matched to a gene: 11. The CDR3 region is CASSPPDRAFEKLFF. The CDR3 DNA reads TGTGCCAGCAGCCCCCCCGACAGGGCTTTTGAAAAACTGTTTTTT.

Only one count was recorded for this clone. J is TRBJ2-1 and V is TRBV5-4; 13 bases are shared with TRBD2. V was pared by 2 bases and J by 7 bases, with 3 bases of the junction left unmatched. Germline V gene lookup returns CDR1 SGHNT and CDR2 YYREEE (reference sequence). The CDR3 has 15 residues. This CDR3 is CASSFGTSGVNEQFF. CDR3 nucleotide sequence: TGTGCCAGCAGCTTCGGGACTAGCGGGGTAAATGAGCAGTTCTTC.

The J gene is TRBJ2-3, the V gene TRBV5-1; D gene ambiguous. The CDR3 extends over 15 amino acids. Germline V lookup: CDR1 SGHRS, CDR2 YFSETQ. Trimming removed 0 bases from V and 2 bases from J, with 10 bases in between. The chain's CDR3 is CASSLAGSDTDTQYF. In nucleotides, the CDR3 is TGCGCCAGCAGCTTGGCGGGTAGTGACACAGATACGCAGTATTTT. The complete variable domain, with remaining parts taken from reference TRBV5-1 and TRBJ2-3, reads KAGVTQTPRYLIKTRGQQVTLSCSPISGHRSVSWYQQTPGQGLQFLFEYFSETQRNKGNFPGRFSGRQFSNSRSEMNVSTLELGDSALYLCASSLAGSDTDTQYFGPGTRLTVL.

Turning to this clone: The junction and the germline gene differ at one end; a read error may be behind it. This chain links TRBV7-7 with TRBJ1-6, with TRBD1 matching 9 bases. Germline values: CDR1 SSHAT, CDR2 FNYEAQ (reference sequence). The CDR3 spans 17 residues. Here the CDR3 reads CASSLGTGTLLRSPLHF. The CDR3, as DNA: TGTGCTAGCAGCCTTGGGACAGGGACCCTTTTACGCTCACCCCTCCACTTT.

V usage is TRBV27 and J usage is TRBJ2-1; 7 nucleotides match TRBD1. Germline CDR1 reads MNHEY; CDR2 reads SMNVEV (reference sequence). V dropped 6 bases and J dropped 0; count of bases not matched to a gene: 11. This CDR3 is 17 amino acids long. CDR3 nucleotides: TGTGCCAGCAGAAAAGACAGGGCCCATAGCTCCTACAATGAGCAGTTCTTC. It yields the protein CASRKDRAHSSYNEQFF.

This chain uses TRBV5-6 with TRBJ2-2; possible D gene TRBD2, 6 bases. Germline CDR1 and CDR2: SGHDT and YYEEEE. CDR3 length: 15 amino acids. The V end lost 4 bases, the J end lost 6 bases, and 16 bases lay between the germline ends. The DNA of the CDR3 is TGTGCCAGCAGCCCGGCCGTCAGCGGGCCCGGGGAGCTGTTTTTT. Amino acid sequence: CASSPAVSGPGELFF.

The V call is TRBV7-8, the J call TRBJ2-7; tentative D call: TRBD1 (6 bases). CDR3 length: 14 residues. Germline V gene lookup returns CDR1 SGHVS and CDR2 FQNEAQ. Trimming took off 4 bases at V and 2 bases at J, with 12 bases between the two ends. The CDR3 loop reads CASSSQGSTYEQYF. CDR3 coding DNA: TGTGCCAGCAGCTCGCAGGGGTCTACCTACGAGCAGTACTTC.

V gene TRBV6-2 or TRBV6-3 combines with J gene TRBJ2-3, with D possibly TRBD2 on 5 matching bases. Trimming cost V 6 bases and J 2 bases, with 9 bases left between them. The CDR3 sequence is 13 residues long. From germline, CDR1 is MNHEY and CDR2 SVGEGT. The CDR3 loop is CASSRTHTDTQYF. CDR3 sequence (DNA): TGTGCCAGCAGCCGGACTCACACAGATACGCAGTATTTT.

The genes are TRBV4-1 and TRBJ2-1; TRBD2 agrees at 13 bases. Germline V gives CDR1 MGHRA, CDR2 YSYEKL. J gave up 0 bases and V 1 base, and 3 bases lay outside the gene matches. The CDR3 has 18 residues. This CDR3 is CASSQGLAGGASYNEQFF. The CDR3 coding sequence is TGCGCCAGCAGCCAAGGACTAGCGGGAGGAGCCTCCTACAATGAGCAGTTCTTC.

The rearrangement uses TRBV4-3 and TRBJ1-6; D gene ambiguous. CDR1 is LGHNA, CDR2 YSLEER, per germline. CDR3 length equals 13 residues. V lost 4 bases and J 8 bases, leaving 9 bases between the germline ends. CDR3: CASSRDGDSPLHF. In nucleotides, the CDR3 is TGCGCCAGCAGCCGAGACGGGGATTCACCCCTCCACTTT.

The genes are TRBV19 and TRBJ2-1, with 10 bases that match TRBD1. The CDR3 loop spans 15 amino acids. In germline, CDR1 is LNHDA, CDR2 SQIVND (reference sequence). The J segment lost 6 bases and the V segment lost 3 bases, leaving 5 bases of the junction unmatched. The CDR3 bases are TGTGCCAGTAGTATCCCGGGACAGGGGATCAATGAGCAGTTCTTC. Protein product: CASSIPGQGINEQFF.

The chain recombines TRBV6-1 with TRBJ1-2, with D possibly TRBD1 on 5 matching bases. V lost 1 base, J lost 8 bases, and 14 bases lay in between. CDR1 MNHNS and CDR2 SASEGT come from the germline V gene. This CDR3 comprises 14 residues. The CDR3 spells CASSEEFGGDGYTF. The CDR3 DNA reads TGTGCCAGCAGTGAAGAATTCGGAGGGGACGGCTACACCTTC.

V and J are TRBV7-2 and TRBJ2-7; the D gene is possibly TRBD2 (5 bases). The CDR3 extends over 15 amino acids. The germline gives CDR1 SGHTA, CDR2 FQGNSA. V gave up 2 bases and J gave up 0 bases, with 11 bases separating them. The CDR3 protein is CASSLQDWPSYEQYF. The CDR3 DNA reads TGTGCCAGCAGCTTACAGGACTGGCCCTCCTACGAGCAGTACTTC.

The V call is TRBV19, the J call TRBJ1-5, with D uncertain. Germline CDR1 is LNHDA and CDR2 is SQIVND (reference sequence). The CDR3 runs to 16 residues. V was clipped by 1 base and J by 4 bases, with 14 bases between them. Here the CDR3 reads CASSIASGSKNQPQHF. Written as DNA, the CDR3 is TGTGCCAGTAGTATAGCATCCGGGTCTAAAAATCAGCCCCAGCATTTT.

The V gene is TRBV19, the J gene TRBJ2-3, with 9 positions matching TRBD1. CDR3 length: 14 residues. V shed 6 bases and J 6 bases; nucleotides not matched to a gene: 7. CDR1 and CDR2 (germline): LNHDA, SQIVND (reference sequence). This CDR3 reads CASRSGQGSDTQYF. CDR3 in DNA: TGTGCCAGTAGATCGGGACAGGGTTCTGATACGCAGTATTTT.

V gene TRBV30 combines with J gene TRBJ1-5; 8 bases agree with TRBD1. The germline CDR1 and CDR2 sequences are GTSNPN and SVGIG (reference sequence). V lost 3 bases and J lost 2; bases outside the gene matches: 6. The CDR3 is 15 residues long. DNA of the CDR3: TGTGCCTGGAGCGACAGGGGCTTTGGCAATCAGCCCCAGCATTTT. Protein: CAWSDRGFGNQPQHF.